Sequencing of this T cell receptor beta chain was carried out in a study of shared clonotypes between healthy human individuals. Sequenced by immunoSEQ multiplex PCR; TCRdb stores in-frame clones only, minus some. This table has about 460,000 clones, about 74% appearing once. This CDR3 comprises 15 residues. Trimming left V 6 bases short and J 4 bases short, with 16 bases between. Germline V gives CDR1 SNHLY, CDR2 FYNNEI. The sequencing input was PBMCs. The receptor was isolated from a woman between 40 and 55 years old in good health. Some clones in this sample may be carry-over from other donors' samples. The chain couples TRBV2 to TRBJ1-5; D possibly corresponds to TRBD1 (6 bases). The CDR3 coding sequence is TGTGCCAGCAGAGCCTACAGGGACGGGAATCAGCCCCAGCATTTT. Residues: CASRAYRDGNQPQHF.